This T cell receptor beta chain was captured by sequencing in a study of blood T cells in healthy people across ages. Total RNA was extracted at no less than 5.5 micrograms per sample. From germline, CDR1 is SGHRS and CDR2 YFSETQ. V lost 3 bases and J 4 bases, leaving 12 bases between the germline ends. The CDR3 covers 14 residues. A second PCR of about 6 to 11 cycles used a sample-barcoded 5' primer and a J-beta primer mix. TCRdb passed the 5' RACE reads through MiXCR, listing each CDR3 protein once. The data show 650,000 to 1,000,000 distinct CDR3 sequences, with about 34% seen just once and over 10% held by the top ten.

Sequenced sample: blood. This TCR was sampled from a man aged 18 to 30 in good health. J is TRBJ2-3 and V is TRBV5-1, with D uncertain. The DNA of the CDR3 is TGCGCCAGCAGCTGGCGAAAGTTGGCAGATACGCAGTATTTT. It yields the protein CASSWRKLADTQYF.